This TCR beta chain is drawn from a study of identical twins. Template switching (which added a universal primer site) was used, and cDNA carried unique molecular identifiers. TCRdb fed the 5' RACE reads into MiXCR, producing one record per CDR3 protein. The table has some 790,000 distinct CDR3 sequences, 15% to 20% seen once. V was cut by 4 bases and J by 3 bases, with 15 bases left in between. The CDR3 length is 15 residues. Germline V gene sequence: CDR1 MNHEY, CDR2 SVGAGI. Whole-study results and caveats: Cord blood's abundant beta clonotypes had fewer insertions, unlike memory repertoires. Twin-shared out-of-frame alpha sequences were enriched for low generation probability.

On this clonotype itself: Its antigen is still unknown.

The same data also went into a second study, on T cells expressing NK-cell markers.

This chain joins TRBV6-5 and TRBJ1-2, with D tentatively TRBD1 (6 bases). The origin of this receptor is a woman between 18 and 30 years old in good health. The sample consisted of PBMCs. The CDR3 reads CASSSPGGPYYGYTF. The CDR3 DNA follows: TGTGCCAGCAGTTCTCCGGGGGGGCCTTACTATGGCTACACCTTC.